This record looks at one T cell receptor beta chain sequence and its context. Its cognate antigen is unknown. Sequencing was performed with immunoSEQ multiplex PCR; in TCRdb, only in-frame clones are kept and a portion is missing. The sample includes millions of clones, just over 90% of them seen just once. These data come from a study of shared clonotypes between healthy human individuals. Broader study findings: Compared with memory subsets, naive subsets generally had larger estimated richness.

Sequenced input: naive CD4+ T cells sorted from blood. Subset defined: CD45RA+ positively selected. The receptor's source is a man between 18 and 35 years old in good health.

In nucleotides, the CDR3 is TGTGCCAGCAGTTTATTCCACCTTGGTGGAGTAACAGATACGCAGTATTTT. Protein product: CASSLFHLGGVTDTQYF. This rearrangement joins TRBV27 to TRBJ2-3, with D uncertain. Germline lookup yields CDR1 MNHEY and CDR2 SMNVEV (reference sequence). CDR3 size: 17 residues. With 1 base removed from V and 3 bases from J, the gap between germline ends came to 17 bases.